Here is one T cell receptor (beta chain) with its context. This clone counts as medium-sized (0.01 to 0.1%). Its target antigen remains unknown. Base qualities are not at hand, and no much larger clone is one base apart. Libraries were prepared through the immunoSEQ multiplex PCR assay. For the multiplex PCR, a mixture combining 60 forward primers for TCR Vbeta segments and 13 reverse primers for TCR Jbeta segments was used. The CDR3 region of rearranged TCR beta genes was amplified from genomic DNA by a multiplex PCR assay. Amplified TCR beta libraries were sequenced as 87-base-pair reads on the Illumina HiSeq System. Regarding the original processing steps: A later analysis counted tens of millions of unique TCR beta chains across the 666 repertoires, and roughly 11 million of these chains were shared by at least two donors. To remove PCR and sequencing errors, raw reads were error-corrected and collapsed into unique sequences using a nearest-neighbor algorithm that merged closely related sequences. V, D and J gene segments were assigned by aligning CDR3 sequences to IMGT reference sequences. For a sequence to be retained, a match of at least six nucleotides was required to both a V gene segment and a J gene segment. Rearrangements were classified as productive when the CDR3 lacked stop codons and remained in frame with V and J, and all other rearrangements were classified as non-productive. Following IMGT convention, CDR3 was defined as the stretch from the second conserved V-encoded cysteine up to the conserved J-encoded phenylalanine. The earlier analysis of about 530 of the donors excluded any sequence lacking an unambiguous match to a single V gene segment. In an earlier analysis of 450 to 750 of the donors, a V segment was called functional when productive rearrangements were above 56.7%, and segregating when the standard deviation between donors exceeded 5%. A statistical classification framework was built for diagnosing cytomegalovirus status from the catalog of TCR beta chain sequences. In a later analysis, TCR nucleotide sequences were compared against IMGT/GENE-DB human TR gene sequences so that V and J genes could be assigned. A later analysis assigned CDR3 sequences and most-parsimonious VDJ recombination scenarios with the TCRdist pipeline. In a later analysis, each TCR beta chain was defined by its CDR3 amino acid sequence together with its V-gene family, and reads lacking a unique V-gene family were excluded. A later analysis removed nearly 600 highly shared, low-generation-probability nucleotide sequences to deal with suspected cross-contamination and a sequencing artifact. In a later analysis, a clonal expansion index was calculated for each public chain from normalized within-repertoire ranks of inferred template counts. In a later analysis, generation probabilities were computed with a VDJ recombination model fitted to out-of-frame rearrangements, and the resulting probabilities were checked against IGoR. Hypergeometric tests were used in a later analysis to score TCR-TCR, TCR-HLA and TCR-CMV co-occurrence, with a repertoire-size bias correction applied to the TCR pairs. A later analysis estimated false discovery rates by permuting HLA or CMV assignments 20 times. In a later analysis, co-occurring TCRs were grouped using DBSCAN, with TCRdist sequence similarity added in when clustering inside HLA-allele-positive subsets. Co-occurrence clustering excluded repertoires with fewer than 30,000 or more than 120,000 public chains, plus five with anomalous nucleotide sharing. In TCRdb, the immuneACCESS table is reduced to in-frame sequences with V and J assigned. These tables do not hold every clone; where another copy was compared, an unresolved V gene accounts for under half, and the others remain unexplained. Clonal size and the V and J genes are those of that table, whereas D and trimming came from the DNA. This sample holds about 37,000 clones; 81% were observed only once. The ten largest clones capture 7.5% to 10% of the sample.

Trimming at the junction amounts to 4 bases on V and 2 bases on J, and the germline ends lie 15 bases apart. The CDR3 spans 16 residues, from the cysteine through the phenylalanine. Only the CDR3 DNA stays, 48 bases, in frame from base 1. The CDR1 and CDR2 encoded by the germline V gene (reference sequence) are LNHDA and SQIVND. In total, about 650 healthy bone marrow donors made up the cohort. All cohort members were sampled while nominally healthy, although unrecorded immune exposures were likely present. The donor tested CMV seronegative, placing the donor among the 352 seronegative members of the cohort. Each donor provided a peripheral blood sample, and peripheral blood mononuclear cells were used for TCR beta sequencing. Genomic DNA was extracted from the blood cell samples with the Qiagen DNeasy Blood Extraction Kit. This sample was taken from a study of cytomegalovirus exposure and HLA in healthy donors (TCRdb year 2017). About the investigation overall: An earlier analysis of more than 550 of the donors reported roughly 300 Gb of sequence data and around 110 million unique TCR beta sequences obtained from about 179 million T cells. Around 320 gigabases of sequencing data and 80 million or so unique TCR sequences were included in an early release covering about 600 HLA-typed donors. Of the approximately 400 genotyped donors, less than 90% were placed in the genetic ancestry cluster associated with self-reported Caucasian donors. The study was designed to test whether signatures of past pathogen exposure could be identified by cataloging public T cell receptors. The study used immunosequencing to profile the T cell repertoires of 666 subjects and linked those repertoires to cytomegalovirus serostatus. Besides the first cohort of roughly 660 subjects, a separate validation cohort made up of over a hundred different subjects was used. To predict cytomegalovirus infection status, the study brought together high-throughput TCR immunosequencing, statistical association of individual TCRs with disease status, and machine learning. A later analysis re-examined previously published TCR beta repertoires from roughly 720 donors and added high-resolution HLA genotyping to investigate patterns of TCR occurrence. Rather than drawing on any new phenotypic data, the later analysis identified candidate immune exposures from TCR beta sequences and the way those sequences occurred across donors. To decide whether each TCR beta V gene segment behaved as functional or pseudogenic, an earlier analysis of some 600 of the donors relied on high-throughput TCR beta sequencing. Donor age, sex, ethnicity and CMV serostatus were compiled together with the repertoire data. A later genetic analysis used genome-wide SNP genotypes for about 55% of the 666 donors, treating that subset as a discovery cohort. Every discovery cohort repertoire had been produced on one sequencing platform. Both class I and class II loci were covered by HLA typing, at four-digit resolution. The number of donors typed differed by locus, with roughly 620-630 for A, B, C, DRB1 and DQB1, 522 for DQA1, about 610 for DPA1, and some 450 for DPB1. Five DR-DQ haplotypes were treated as single units for association and clustering because of strong linkage in the cohort. Among a few hundred genotyped donors of the cohort, an average of approximately 230,000 unique TCR beta nucleotide sequences were sequenced per donor, about a sixth of them non-productive.

Overall study outcomes, separate from this receptor: The earlier analysis of a few hundred of the donors excluded some 15 rarely observed V segments, including chromosome 9 orphons, because counts were too low. Most TCR sequences were observed very rarely across donors, whereas some public TCRs were present in many individuals. The only immune exposure information available for the cohort was CMV serostatus. A later analysis found that HLA-associated TCR beta chains were more clonally expanded and had lower generation probabilities than equally common non-associated chains. The 87-base-pair reads could not distinguish some IMGT-functional V segments, including TRBV6-2 and TRBV6-3, so those segments were excluded. In this cohort, only TCR beta chains were sequenced, and detectable features were limited by the absence of alpha or paired-chain data. The sequencing pipeline was judged likely to have produced a cluster of highly shared sequence variants as a technical artifact. A later genetic analysis reported fewer N-insertions in productive TCRs among donors in an Asian-associated ancestry cluster than the roughly 650-donor mean. Several of the top co-occurrence clusters appeared to be linked to parvovirus B19, influenza, CMV and Epstein-Barr virus, according to a later analysis. A later analysis associated approximately 17,000 TCR beta sequences with specific HLA alleles at a false discovery rate of 0.05. In a later analysis, the rate of TCR association differed among HLA loci, with DRB1 alleles having the most associated TCRs and HLA-C alleles having the fewest. Cytomegalovirus status was reported to be diagnosed by the classifier with high specificity and sensitivity in both the original and validation cohorts. In a later genetic analysis, a missense DCLRE1C variant was associated with V-gene and J-gene trimming of TCR beta chains, and the association was replicated in an independent cohort. A few of the identified cytomegalovirus-associated TCR beta chains were confirmed in vitro to be specific for cytomegalovirus antigens. A further reported finding was that TCR beta sequences accurately predicted the HLA-A and HLA-B alleles for most subjects in the first cohort. Strong co-occurrence of HLA alleles, especially DR and DQ, made assigning TCR associations to individual alleles difficult. A later analysis found that most CMV-associated TCR beta chains appeared HLA-restricted, with HLA associations seemingly driven largely by CMV exposure. In an earlier analysis of fewer than 750 of the donors, most TCR beta V segments were observed in productive rearrangements about 87% or about 30% of the time, broadly matching IMGT annotations. Linkage disequilibrium might explain the correlated functional status among segregating V segments, but an unknown experimental factor could not be excluded. According to the authors, the approach could potentially be generalized to other disease states and immunological phenotypes. Because HLA typing was missing for some donors at each locus, association tests included only the typed subset. The study gave a list of about 170 TCR beta chains associated with cytomegalovirus. The presence/absence analyses assumed that sequencing depth was roughly uniform across donors, and that assumption may not be true.

The sample taken for sequencing was PBMCs. Recombination joined TRBV19 with TRBJ1-5, and possibly TRBD1, on 5 matching bases. The clonotype comes from a woman in her thirties or forties in good health and CMV-seronegative. The base sequence is TGTGCCAGTAGTACCGAGGCGGGACGTGGCAATCAGCCCCAGCATTTT. Translated, this gives CASSTEAGRGNQPQHF. The entire variable domain, with the stretches around the CDR3 drawn from the reference TRBV19 and TRBJ1-5 proteins, is DGGITQSPKYLFRKEGQNVTLSCEQNLNHDAMYWYRQDPGQGLRLIYYSQIVNDFQKGDIAEGYSVSREKKESFPLTVTSAQKNPTAFYLCASSTEAGRGNQPQHFGDGTRLSIL.